This TCR beta chain was found in a study of blood T cell repertoires in COVID-19. TCRdb's copy holds only in-frame clones and misses some; the assay was immunoSEQ multiplex PCR. The sample includes almost 80,000 clones, 75% to 95% of them seen just once. Trimming took 5 bases from V and 7 from J; bases not matched to a gene: 5. Germline V lookup: CDR1 SGHVS, CDR2 FQNEAQ. The CDR3 has 13 amino acids. This chain joins TRBV7-8 and TRBJ1-5, with 7 bases that match TRBD1. Input material: peripheral blood. The TCR originated in an elderly woman with acute or convalescent COVID-19. The CDR3 sequence: CASSIDRAQPQHF. The CDR3 DNA is TGTGCCAGCAGCATCGACAGGGCCCAGCCCCAGCATTTT.